This T cell receptor beta chain originates from a study of T cell changes during pregnancy in multiple sclerosis. TCRdb's copy holds only in-frame clones and misses some; the assay was immunoSEQ multiplex PCR. The data hold 59,000 or so clones, with 80% to 95% observed a single time. The length of the CDR3 is 16 residues. In germline, CDR1 is SQVTM, CDR2 ANQGSEA. The J segment lost 5 bases and the V segment lost 4 bases, leaving 11 bases of the junction unmatched. The V call is TRBV29-1, the J call TRBJ2-5; 12 nucleotides align to TRBD2. This specimen was peripheral blood, taken in the third trimester of pregnancy. The sequence was obtained from a female donor in good health, enrolled as a control in a pregnancy study. CDR3 region: CSVVRTSGIVGETQYF. CDR3 nucleotide sequence: TGCAGCGTTGTTAGGACTAGCGGGATCGTCGGCGAGACCCAGTACTTC.